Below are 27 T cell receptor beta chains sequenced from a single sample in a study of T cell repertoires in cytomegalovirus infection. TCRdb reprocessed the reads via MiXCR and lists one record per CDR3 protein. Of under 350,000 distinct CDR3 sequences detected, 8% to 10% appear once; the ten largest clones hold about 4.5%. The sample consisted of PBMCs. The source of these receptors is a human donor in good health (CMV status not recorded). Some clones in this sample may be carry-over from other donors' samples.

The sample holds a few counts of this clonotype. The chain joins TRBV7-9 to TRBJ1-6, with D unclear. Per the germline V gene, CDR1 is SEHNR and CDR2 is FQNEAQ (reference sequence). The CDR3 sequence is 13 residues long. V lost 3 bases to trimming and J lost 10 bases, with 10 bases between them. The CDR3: CASSLEGSSPLHF. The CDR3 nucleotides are TGTGCCAGCAGCTTGGAAGGTAGCTCACCCCTCCACTTT.

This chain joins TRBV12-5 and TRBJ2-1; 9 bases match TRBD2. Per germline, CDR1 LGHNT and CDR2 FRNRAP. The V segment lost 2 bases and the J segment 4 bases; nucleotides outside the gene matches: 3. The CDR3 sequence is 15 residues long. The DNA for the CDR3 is TGTGCTAGTGGTTTGTTAGCGGGGGCTTACAATGAGCAGTTCTTC. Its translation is CASGLLAGAYNEQFF.

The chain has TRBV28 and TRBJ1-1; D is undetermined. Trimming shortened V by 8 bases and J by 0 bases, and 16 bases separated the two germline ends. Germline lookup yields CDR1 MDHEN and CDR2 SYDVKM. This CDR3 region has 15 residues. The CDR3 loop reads CASQTVWELNTEAFF. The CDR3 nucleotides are TGTGCCAGCCAGACTGTATGGGAACTGAACACTGAAGCTTTCTTT.

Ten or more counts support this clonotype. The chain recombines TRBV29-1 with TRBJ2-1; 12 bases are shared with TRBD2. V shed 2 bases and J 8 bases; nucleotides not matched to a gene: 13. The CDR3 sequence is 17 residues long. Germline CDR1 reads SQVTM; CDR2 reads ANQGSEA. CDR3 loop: CSVEPPLRTSGTYEQFF. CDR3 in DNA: TGCAGCGTTGAACCGCCCCTCCGGACTAGCGGGACGTATGAGCAGTTCTTC.

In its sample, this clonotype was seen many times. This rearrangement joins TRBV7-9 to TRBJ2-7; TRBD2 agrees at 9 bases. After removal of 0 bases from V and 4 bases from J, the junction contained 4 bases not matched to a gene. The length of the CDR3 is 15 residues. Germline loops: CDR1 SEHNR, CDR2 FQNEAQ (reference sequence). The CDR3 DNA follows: TGTGCCAGCAGCTTAGCGGCTAGCGGGAATTACGAGCAGTACTTC. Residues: CASSLAASGNYEQYF.

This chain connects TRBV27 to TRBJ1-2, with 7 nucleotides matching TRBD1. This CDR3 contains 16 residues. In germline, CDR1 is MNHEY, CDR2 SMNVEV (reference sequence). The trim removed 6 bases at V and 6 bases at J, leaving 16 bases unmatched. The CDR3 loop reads CASSPEQGVVPDGYTF. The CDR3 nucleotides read TGTGCCAGCAGCCCGGAGCAGGGGGTGGTCCCCGATGGCTACACCTTC.

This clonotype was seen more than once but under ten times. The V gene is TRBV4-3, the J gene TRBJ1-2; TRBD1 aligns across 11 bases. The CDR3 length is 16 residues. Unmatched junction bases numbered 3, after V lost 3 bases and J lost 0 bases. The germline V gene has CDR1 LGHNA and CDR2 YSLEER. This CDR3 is CASSHWTGGPNYGYTF. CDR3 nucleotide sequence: TGCGCCAGCAGCCACTGGACAGGGGGCCCTAACTATGGCTACACCTTC.

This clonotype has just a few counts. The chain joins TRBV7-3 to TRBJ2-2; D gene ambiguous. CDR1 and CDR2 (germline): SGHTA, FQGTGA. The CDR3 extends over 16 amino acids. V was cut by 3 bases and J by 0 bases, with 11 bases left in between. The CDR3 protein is CASSLVNTANTGELFF. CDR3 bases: TGTGCCAGCAGCTTGGTTAACACTGCGAACACCGGGGAGCTGTTTTTT.

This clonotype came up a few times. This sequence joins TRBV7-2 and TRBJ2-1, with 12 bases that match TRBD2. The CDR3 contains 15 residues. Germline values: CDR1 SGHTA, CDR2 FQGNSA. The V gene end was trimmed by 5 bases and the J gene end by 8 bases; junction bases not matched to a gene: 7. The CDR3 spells CASSASGRAFDEQFF. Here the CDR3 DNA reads TGTGCCAGCAGCGCTAGCGGGAGGGCCTTTGATGAGCAGTTCTTC.

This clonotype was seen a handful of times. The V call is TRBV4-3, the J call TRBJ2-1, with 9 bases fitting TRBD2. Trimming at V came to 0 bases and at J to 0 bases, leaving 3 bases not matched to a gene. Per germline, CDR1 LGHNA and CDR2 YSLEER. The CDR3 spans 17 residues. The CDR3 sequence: CASSQDPAGGSYNEQFF. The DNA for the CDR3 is TGCGCCAGCAGCCAAGATCCAGCGGGGGGCTCCTACAATGAGCAGTTCTTC.

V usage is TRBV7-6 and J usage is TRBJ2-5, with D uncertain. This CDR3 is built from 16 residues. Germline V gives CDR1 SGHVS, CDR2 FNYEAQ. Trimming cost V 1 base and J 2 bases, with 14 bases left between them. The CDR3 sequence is CASSLGGIGQQETQYF. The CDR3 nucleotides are TGTGCCAGCAGCTTAGGGGGTATAGGTCAGCAAGAGACCCAGTACTTC.

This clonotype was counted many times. Here the CDR3 DNA reads TGTGCCAGCAGCTTAGATGAAGATAGCACCATATATTTT. As protein: CASSLDEDSTIYF. The chain is built from TRBV7-8 and TRBJ1-3; D gene uncertain. Trimming stripped 1 base from V and 9 bases from J, with 10 bases between. The germline gives CDR1 SGHVS, CDR2 FQNEAQ. The CDR3 is made up of 13 amino acids.

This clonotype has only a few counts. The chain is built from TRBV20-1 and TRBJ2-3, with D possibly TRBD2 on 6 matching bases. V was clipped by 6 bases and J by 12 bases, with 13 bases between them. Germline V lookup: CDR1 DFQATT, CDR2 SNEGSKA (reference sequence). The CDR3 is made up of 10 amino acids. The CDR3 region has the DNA TGCAGTGCGGAGACTAGTATCCAGTATTTT. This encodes CSAETSIQYF.

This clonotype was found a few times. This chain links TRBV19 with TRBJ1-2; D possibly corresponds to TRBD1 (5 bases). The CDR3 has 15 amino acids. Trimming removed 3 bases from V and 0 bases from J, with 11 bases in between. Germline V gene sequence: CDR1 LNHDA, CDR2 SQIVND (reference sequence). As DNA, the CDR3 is TGTGCCAGTAGTATGGGACGTAAGGCTAACTATGGCTACACCTTC. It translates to CASSMGRKANYGYTF.

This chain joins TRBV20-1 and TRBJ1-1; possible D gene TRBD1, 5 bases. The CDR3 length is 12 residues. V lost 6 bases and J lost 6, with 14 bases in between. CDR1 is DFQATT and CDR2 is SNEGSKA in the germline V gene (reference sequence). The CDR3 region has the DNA TGCAGTGCGGGGCTGAGAGAGGCTGAAGCTTTCTTT. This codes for CSAGLREAEAFF.

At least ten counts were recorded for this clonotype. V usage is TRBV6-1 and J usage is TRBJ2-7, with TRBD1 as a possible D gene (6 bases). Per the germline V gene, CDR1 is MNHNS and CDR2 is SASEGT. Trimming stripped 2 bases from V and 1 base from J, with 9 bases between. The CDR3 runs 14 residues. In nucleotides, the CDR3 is TGTGCCAGCAGTGAAAACAGGGCATCCTACGAGCAGTACTTC. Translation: CASSENRASYEQYF.

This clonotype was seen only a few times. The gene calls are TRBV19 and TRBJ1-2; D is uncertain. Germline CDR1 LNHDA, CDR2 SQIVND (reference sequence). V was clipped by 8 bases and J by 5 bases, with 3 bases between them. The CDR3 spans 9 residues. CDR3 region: CASGYGYTF. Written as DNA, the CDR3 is TGTGCCAGTGGTTATGGCTACACCTTC.

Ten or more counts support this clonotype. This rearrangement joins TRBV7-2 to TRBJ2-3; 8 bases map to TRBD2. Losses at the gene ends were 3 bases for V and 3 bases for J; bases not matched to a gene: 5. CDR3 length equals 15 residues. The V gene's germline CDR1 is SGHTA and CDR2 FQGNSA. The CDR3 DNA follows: TGTGCCAGCAGCTTTGGCGGGGGGATTACAGATACGCAGTATTTT. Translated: CASSFGGGITDTQYF.

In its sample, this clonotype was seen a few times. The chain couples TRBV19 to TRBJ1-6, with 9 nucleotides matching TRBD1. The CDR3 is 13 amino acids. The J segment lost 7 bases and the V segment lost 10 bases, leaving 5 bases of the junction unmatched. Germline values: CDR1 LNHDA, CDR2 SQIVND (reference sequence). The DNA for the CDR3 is TGTGCCACTGGACAGGGGCGCAATTCACCCCTCCACTTT. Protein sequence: CATGQGRNSPLHF.

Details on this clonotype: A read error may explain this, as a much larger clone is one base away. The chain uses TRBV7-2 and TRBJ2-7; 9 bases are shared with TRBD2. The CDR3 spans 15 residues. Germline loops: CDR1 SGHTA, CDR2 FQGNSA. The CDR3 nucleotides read TGTGCCAACAGCCCCCCGGGGACTAGCTTCTACGAGCAGTACTTC. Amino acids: CANSPPGTSFYEQYF.

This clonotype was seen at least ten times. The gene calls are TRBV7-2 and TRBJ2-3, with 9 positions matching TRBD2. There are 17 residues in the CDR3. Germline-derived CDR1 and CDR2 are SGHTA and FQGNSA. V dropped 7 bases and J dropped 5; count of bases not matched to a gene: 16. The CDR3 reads CASTRGGKAGGKDTQYF. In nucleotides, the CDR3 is TGTGCCAGCACCCGGGGGGGGAAAGCGGGAGGAAAAGATACGCAGTATTTT.

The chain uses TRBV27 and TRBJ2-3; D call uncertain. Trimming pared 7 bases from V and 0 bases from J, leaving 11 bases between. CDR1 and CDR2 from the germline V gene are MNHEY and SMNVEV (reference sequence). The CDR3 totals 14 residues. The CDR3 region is CASTPLTSTDTQYF. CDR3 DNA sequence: TGTGCCAGCACCCCTTTGACTAGCACAGATACGCAGTATTTT.

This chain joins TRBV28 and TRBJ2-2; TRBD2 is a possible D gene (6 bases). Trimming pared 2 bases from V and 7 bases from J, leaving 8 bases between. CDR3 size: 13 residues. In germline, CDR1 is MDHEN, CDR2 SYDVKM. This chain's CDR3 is CASSLGGNGELFF. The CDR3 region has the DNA TGTGCCAGCAGTTTAGGAGGGAACGGGGAGCTGTTTTTT.

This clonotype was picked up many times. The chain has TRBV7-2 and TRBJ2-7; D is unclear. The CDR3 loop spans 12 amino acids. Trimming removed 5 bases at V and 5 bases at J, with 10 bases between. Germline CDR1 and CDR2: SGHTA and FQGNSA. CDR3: CASSIPVDEQYF. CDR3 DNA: TGTGCCAGCAGCATCCCAGTGGACGAGCAGTACTTC.

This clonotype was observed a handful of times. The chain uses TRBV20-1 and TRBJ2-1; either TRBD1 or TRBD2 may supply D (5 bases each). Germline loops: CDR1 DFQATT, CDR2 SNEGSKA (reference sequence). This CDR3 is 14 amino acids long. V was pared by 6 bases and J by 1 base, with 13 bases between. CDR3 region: CSARDRLSYNEQFF. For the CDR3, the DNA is TGCAGTGCAAGGGACCGATTGTCCTACAATGAGCAGTTCTTC.

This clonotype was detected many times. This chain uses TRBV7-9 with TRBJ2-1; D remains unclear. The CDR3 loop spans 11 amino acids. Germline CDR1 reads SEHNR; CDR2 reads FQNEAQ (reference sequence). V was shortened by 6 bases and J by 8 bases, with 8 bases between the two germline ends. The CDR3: CASSPDDEQFF. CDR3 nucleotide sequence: TGTGCCAGCAGTCCCGATGATGAGCAGTTCTTC.

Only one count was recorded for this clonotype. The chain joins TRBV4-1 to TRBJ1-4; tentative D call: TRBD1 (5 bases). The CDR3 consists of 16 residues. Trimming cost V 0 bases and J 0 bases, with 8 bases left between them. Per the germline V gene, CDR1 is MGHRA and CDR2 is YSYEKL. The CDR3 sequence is CASSQEQGPTNEKLFF. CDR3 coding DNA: TGCGCCAGCAGCCAAGAGCAGGGCCCAACTAATGAAAAACTGTTTTTT.